A selection of T cell receptor beta chains follows, all from one sample in a study of long-term antiretroviral therapy in people with HIV. Data came from immunoSEQ multiplex PCR; TCRdb stores just in-frame clones and leaves some out. This sample has roughly 28,000 clones, with about 80% found just once. The sequences come from unsorted PBMCs, collected 0.3 years after starting antiretroviral therapy. All receptors come from a man aged 40-50 years with HIV. Both conserved end residues are part of each CDR3. The D gene is left open where the match is weak. Clone sizes are given selectively: once, few, many, or a class where the clone is expanded.

>.|TRBV20-1|10|.|TRBJ1-1
TGCAGTGCTAAGGGCCTTGAAGCTTTCTTT
CSAKGLEAFF
>TRBD1|TRBV5-1|16|.|TRBJ2-2
TGCGCCAGCAGCAGCAATGTAGGGGGCAACACCGGGGAGCTGTTTTTT
CASSSNVGGNTGELFF
>.|TRBV27|14|once|TRBJ2-5
TGTGCCAGCAGTCTTGTGTCGGCTCAAGAGACCCAGTACTTC
CASSLVSAQETQYF
>.|TRBV4-1|13|.|TRBJ1-2
TGCGCCAGCAGCCTTGGGCAGAACTATGGCTACACCTTC
CASSLGQNYGYTF
>.|TRBV12-5|15|.|TRBJ2-3
TGTGCTAGTGGTTTAGTTTCAGGGGATGAAGATACGCAGTATTTT
CASGLVSGDEDTQYF
>.|TRBV5-1|15|once|TRBJ2-1
TGCGCCAGCAGCTCAGGGGGGTACCCTAACAATGAGCAGTTCTTC
CASSSGGYPNNEQFF
>TRBD1|TRBV6-6|13|.|TRBJ2-1
TGTGCCAGCAGCACCCGGGACAGTCATGAGCAGTTCTTC
CASSTRDSHEQFF
>TRBD1|TRBV28|19|.|TRBJ1-4
TGTGCCAAAGGATCCGGGGGACAGGGGGGCACCTCCTTTAATGAAAAACTGTTTTTT
CAKGSGGQGGTSFNEKLFF
>.|TRBV28|14|.|TRBJ1-1
TGTGCCAGCAGTTCCCCCCATCCCCCTGGCGAAGCTTTCTTT
CASSSPHPPGEAFF
>TRBD1|TRBV28|16|.|TRBJ1-5
TGTGCCAGCAGCCCCTTACAGGGGGATGGCAATCAGCCCCAGCATTTT
CASSPLQGDGNQPQHF
>TRBD1|TRBV7-8|16|few|TRBJ1-1
TGTGCCAGCAGCTTCGGGACAGTTGGAGGGTACACTGAAGCTTTCTTT
CASSFGTVGGYTEAFF
>.|TRBV2|11|.|TRBJ2-3
TGTGCCAGCAACCCCGGGACTTCGCAGTATTTT
CASNPGTSQYF
>TRBD1|TRBV6-5|14|.|TRBJ2-7
TGTGCCAGCAGTTCTCTCACAGGGGCTTACGAGCAGTACTTC
CASSSLTGAYEQYF
>.|TRBV5-6|15|.|TRBJ2-5
TGTGCCAGCAGCGCCGCACCCGGGTACCAAGAGACCCAGTACTTC
CASSAAPGYQETQYF
>.|TRBV10-2|14|.|TRBJ2-2
TGCGCCAGCAGAGAGATAGGGCACACCGGGGAGCTGTTTTTT
CASREIGHTGELFF
>.|TRBV5-1|14|once|TRBJ1-2
TGCGCCAGCAGCTTGGGGGGGCCCGACTATGGCTACACCTTC
CASSLGGPDYGYTF
>TRBD1|TRBV6-6|14|once|TRBJ1-5
TGTGCCAGCACCCAACCGGGACAGGTCCAGCCCCAGCATTTT
CASTQPGQVQPQHF
>.|TRBV9|12|.|TRBJ2-2
TGTGCCAGCAGCGATTGGCTGGGGGAGCTGTTTTTT
CASSDWLGELFF
>.|TRBV4-3|14|.|TRBJ1-5
TGCGCCAGCAGTCTGTCAGGGGGCAATCAGCCCCAGCATTTT
CASSLSGGNQPQHF
>TRBD1|TRBV18|15|.|TRBJ1-5
TGTGCCAGCTCACCGGGACAGGAGGAAAATCAGCCCCAGCATTTT
CASSPGQEENQPQHF
>.|TRBV7-2|14|.|TRBJ1-3
TGTGCCAGCAGCTTAGATTTCACCGGAAACACCATATATTTT
CASSLDFTGNTIYF
>.|TRBV18|16|.|TRBJ1-6
TGTGCCAGCTCACCCCTCTCGGTGGCCCAGGGATCACCCCTCCACTTT
CASSPLSVAQGSPLHF
>TRBD1|TRBV6-6|15|.|TRBJ1-2
TGTGCCAGCAGTTACGGGACAGGGGGCGCCTATGGCTACACCTTC
CASSYGTGGAYGYTF
>.|TRBV10-1|12|.|TRBJ2-3
TGCGCCAGCAGTGCCAGGGAAGATACGCAGTATTTT
CASSAREDTQYF
>.|TRBV19|13|.|TRBJ1-1
TGTGCCAGTAGTATAGTTGGGGACACTGAAGCTTTCTTT
CASSIVGDTEAFF
>.|TRBV27|14|once|TRBJ2-7
TGTGCCAGCAGTTTGCTCAGGACGAATTACGAGCAGTACTTC
CASSLLRTNYEQYF
>.|TRBV21-1|13|.|TRBJ2-7
TGTGCCAGCAGCAAAAAGACCGACCGAGAGCAGTACTTC
CASSKKTDREQYF
>TRBD1|TRBV2|14|once|TRBJ2-7
TGTGCCAGCAGAAAACAGGGGGTTTCCTACGAGCAGTACTTC
CASRKQGVSYEQYF
>.|TRBV19|14|.|TRBJ1-3
TGTGCCAGTAGTATCCAGTTTGGAGGAAACACCATATATTTT
CASSIQFGGNTIYF
>TRBD1|TRBV4-3|15|.|TRBJ2-7
TGCGCCAGCAGCCAAGGGTACAGGGGCTCCTACGAGCAGTACTTC
CASSQGYRGSYEQYF
>.|TRBV6-5|15|once|TRBJ1-2
TGTGCCAGCAGTTCTACCCTAACAGGACCCTATGGCTACACCTTC
CASSSTLTGPYGYTF
>.|TRBV4-3|19|.|TRBJ2-7
TGCGCCAGCAGCCAAGATGCCAGGGGCCAAACCCCGAGCTCCTACGAGCAGTACTTC
CASSQDARGQTPSSYEQYF
>.|TRBV19|13|.|TRBJ2-1
TGTGCCAGTAGTGTCCGGCTTAACAATGAGCAGTTCTTC
CASSVRLNNEQFF
>TRBD1|TRBV14|16|.|TRBJ2-7
TGTGCCAGCAGCAACTTGGACAGGGGGCTATCCTACGAGCAGTACTTC
CASSNLDRGLSYEQYF
>.|TRBV6-5|16|.|TRBJ2-3
TGTGCCAGCAGTTACCACGGAGGGGGGCGGACAGATACGCAGTATTTT
CASSYHGGGRTDTQYF
>TRBD1|TRBV10-2|15|.|TRBJ1-4
TGCGCCAGCAGGGATACAGGGGGGCTTAATGAAAAACTGTTTTTT
CASRDTGGLNEKLFF
>TRBD2|TRBV5-4|16|.|TRBJ2-1
TGTGCCAGCAGCTTGGGCGGGGGAACTAAATACAATGAGCAGTTCTTC
CASSLGGGTKYNEQFF
>TRBD1|TRBV2|14|.|TRBJ1-2
TGTGCCAGCAGCGGACAGGGGGATTTCTATGGCTACACCTTC
CASSGQGDFYGYTF
>TRBD2|TRBV7-9|16|few|TRBJ2-1
TGTGCCAGCAGCTACGGGACTAGGGAAATTGGGGATGAGCAGTTCTTC
CASSYGTREIGDEQFF
>.|TRBV27|13|few|TRBJ1-5
TGTGCCAGCAGTTTAGCGGGCAATCAGCCCCAGCATTTT
CASSLAGNQPQHF
>.|TRBV18|13|.|TRBJ1-1
TGTGCCAGCTCCCCCTCAGGGAGGACTGAAGCTTTCTTT
CASSPSGRTEAFF
>.|TRBV5-1|14|.|TRBJ1-2
TGCGCCAGCAGCTGGGAGGGGTTGAACTATGGCTACACCTTC
CASSWEGLNYGYTF
>.|TRBV6-5|12|.|TRBJ2-5
TGTGCCAGCCGTGGGGGTCGGGAGACCCAGTACTTC
CASRGGRETQYF
>.|TRBV27|16|.|TRBJ2-2
TGTGCCAGCAGTTTATGGGGCAGGGCGGACACCGGGGAGCTGTTTTTT
CASSLWGRADTGELFF
>TRBD2|TRBV30|15|.|TRBJ2-5
TGTGCCTGGTCTATGATAGCGGGGCTACAAGAGACCCAGTACTTC
CAWSMIAGLQETQYF
>TRBD2|TRBV5-1|15|.|TRBJ2-7
TGCGCCAGCAGCTCAAGCGGGGGTTCCTACTACGAGCAGTACTTC
CASSSSGGSYYEQYF
>TRBD1|TRBV5-4|15|.|TRBJ1-2
TGTGCCAGCAGCTTGGCCTTGGGGGACAGCTATGGCTACACCTTC
CASSLALGDSYGYTF
>.|TRBV19|13|.|TRBJ2-5
TGTGCCAGTCAGGGGTGGGAACAAGAGACCCAGTACTTC
CASQGWEQETQYF
>TRBD2|TRBV7-9|16|few|TRBJ2-1
TGTGCCAGCAGCTTATCCGGACTAGCGGGATACAATGAGCAGTTCTTC
CASSLSGLAGYNEQFF
>.|TRBV27|15|.|TRBJ1-2
TGTGCCAGCAGTTTAGGAGGGGCCCTTTATGATGGCTACACCTTC
CASSLGGALYDGYTF
>.|TRBV11-2|13|.|TRBJ1-1
TGTGCCAGCAGCTTTCAGGCCGGCACTGAAGCTTTCTTT
CASSFQAGTEAFF
>.|TRBV10-3|13|.|TRBJ1-5
TGTGCCACCGACAGAGGGCCCTATCAGCCCCAGCATTTT
CATDRGPYQPQHF